This paragraph covers one TCR beta chain sequence. Trimming removed 1 base from V and 4 bases from J; junction bases left unmatched: 6. This CDR3 is built from 16 residues. Germline loops: CDR1 DFQATT, CDR2 SNEGSKA (reference sequence). This sample stems from a study of blood T cells in healthy people across ages. For the second PCR, which ran for roughly 6 to 12 cycles, a sample-barcoded 5' primer and a J-beta primer mix were used. From the 5' RACE reads, TCRdb called clonotypes with MiXCR, one entry per CDR3 protein. The sample consists of some 690,000 distinct CDR3 sequences, around a fifth of them appearing once.

The sequenced sample was blood. The origin of this receptor is a man in his sixties or seventies in good health. The chain uses TRBV20-1 and TRBJ2-2, with 10 bases lining up with TRBD1. This CDR3 is CSARARDRGLTGELFF. The CDR3 DNA reads TGCAGTGCTAGAGCTCGAGACAGGGGGCTCACCGGGGAGCTGTTTTTT.